The subject of this entry is one T cell receptor (beta chain). This specimen comes from a study of blood T cell repertoires in COVID-19. In the study overall: Whether acute or convalescent, the COVID-19 samples came from the United States, Italy and Spain. Sample material is recorded as cDNA or gDNA derived from T cells, B-cell-depleted T cells, or PBMCs.

CDR3 length equals 16 residues. CDR1 and CDR2 (germline): SGHRS, YFSETQ. Trimming took 7 bases from V and 2 from J; bases not matched to a gene: 10. As handled by the study authors: Reference gene primer amplification in the assay estimated nucleated cell counts. Only in-frame clones appear in the TCRdb table, and some are missing; sequencing was by immunoSEQ multiplex PCR. The DNA gave D and trimming, while V, J and clone size come from that table. In the table there are some 48,000 clones, approximately 88% of which are singletons. Sequences were obtained from peripheral blood. The genes are TRBV5-1 and TRBJ2-5, with TRBD2 identical over 11 bases. This receptor was obtained from a human donor in a cohort sampled during active COVID-19. The CDR3 region has the DNA TGCGCCAGCCGCACTCTGACTAGCGGGATACAAGAGACCCAGTACTTC. The encoded protein is CASRTLTSGIQETQYF.